Listed below are T cell receptor beta chains from one sample, sequenced in a study of OX40 agonist ivuxolimab in advanced cancers. Method: immunoSEQ multiplex PCR; TCRdb's copy keeps in-frame clones and lacks some. The top ten hold less than 2% of the sample, which has over 90,000 clones, just over 85% seen once. Sequencing used CD4+ or CD8+ T cells sorted from blood, obtained in a trial of the OX40 agonist ivuxolimab. The receptor source for this set is an adult with an advanced solid tumor such as melanoma, head and neck, liver or kidney cancer. Each CDR3 is given with its conserved first and last residue. The D gene is left open where the match is weak. Size is stated for part of the rows, as once, few or many counts, or as a class when the clone is expanded.

cdr3_nt: TGTGCCATCAGTGAGGGACTAGATGGTGGGCCCGTCTCCTACAATGAGCAGTTCTTC; cdr3_aa: CAISEGLDGGPVSYNEQFF; v_call: TRBV10-3; cdr3_length: 19; d_call: TRBD2; j_call: TRBJ2-1; clone_size: once
cdr3_nt: TGTGCCAGCAGCTTCTACTCCGCTAGCACAGATACGCAGTATTTT; cdr3_aa: CASSFYSASTDTQYF; v_call: TRBV5-6; cdr3_length: 15; d_call: NA; j_call: TRBJ2-3; clone_size: few
cdr3_nt: TGTGCCAGCAGGGCTAGCAACACAGATACGCAGTATTTT; cdr3_aa: CASRASNTDTQYF; v_call: TRBV6-6; cdr3_length: 13; d_call: NA; j_call: TRBJ2-3; clone_size: NA
cdr3_nt: TGTGCCAGCAGCCAAGAAAGTATGCCAGGACGGTCGGTCTACGAGCAGTACTTC; cdr3_aa: CASSQESMPGRSVYEQYF; v_call: TRBV4-2; cdr3_length: 18; d_call: NA; j_call: TRBJ2-7; clone_size: NA
cdr3_nt: TGCAGCGTTGGGGCGACAGGGGGAGCCGGGGAGCTGTTTTTT; cdr3_aa: CSVGATGGAGELFF; v_call: TRBV29-1; cdr3_length: 14; d_call: TRBD1; j_call: TRBJ2-2; clone_size: NA
cdr3_nt: TGTGCCAGCAGCGGCCCCGGGACAAAAGAGACCCAGTACTTC; cdr3_aa: CASSGPGTKETQYF; v_call: TRBV5-4; cdr3_length: 14; d_call: NA; j_call: TRBJ2-5; clone_size: NA
cdr3_nt: TGTGCCAGTAGTATAGATCGAAGTGGTGAGACCCAGTACTTC; cdr3_aa: CASSIDRSGETQYF; v_call: TRBV19; cdr3_length: 14; d_call: NA; j_call: TRBJ2-5; clone_size: NA
cdr3_nt: TGTGCCAGCAAGACCGGGACTGAAGAGACCCAGTACTTC; cdr3_aa: CASKTGTEETQYF; v_call: TRBV18; cdr3_length: 13; d_call: NA; j_call: TRBJ2-5; clone_size: NA
cdr3_nt: TGCGCCAGCAGCTTGTTCGCAGGTAACACTGAAGCTTTCTTT; cdr3_aa: CASSLFAGNTEAFF; v_call: TRBV5-1; cdr3_length: 14; d_call: NA; j_call: TRBJ1-1; clone_size: NA
cdr3_nt: TGTGCCAGCAGCCCCGGCCTAGCGGGAAACCTGGATACGCAGTATTTT; cdr3_aa: CASSPGLAGNLDTQYF; v_call: TRBV5-4; cdr3_length: 16; d_call: TRBD2; j_call: TRBJ2-3; clone_size: NA
cdr3_nt: TGTGCCAGCAGTTTACTAGCTTCCGGGGAGCTGTTTTTT; cdr3_aa: CASSLLASGELFF; v_call: TRBV28; cdr3_length: 13; d_call: NA; j_call: TRBJ2-2; clone_size: NA
cdr3_nt: TGTGCCTGGAGGCTAGCGGGAGGGGAGACCCAGTACTTC; cdr3_aa: CAWRLAGGETQYF; v_call: TRBV30; cdr3_length: 13; d_call: TRBD2; j_call: TRBJ2-5; clone_size: NA
cdr3_nt: TGTGCCAGCAGTTACCCAGAGTCCCGGGGGGGTGAGCAGTTCTTC; cdr3_aa: CASSYPESRGGEQFF; v_call: TRBV6-5; cdr3_length: 15; d_call: TRBD2; j_call: TRBJ2-1; clone_size: NA
cdr3_nt: TGCAGCGTTGTAAACTGGTCCTACGAGCAGTACTTC; cdr3_aa: CSVVNWSYEQYF; v_call: TRBV29-1; cdr3_length: 12; d_call: NA; j_call: TRBJ2-7; clone_size: NA
cdr3_nt: TGTGCCAGCAGCCAACCATTACAGGGCAACGAGCAGTACTTC; cdr3_aa: CASSQPLQGNEQYF; v_call: TRBV28; cdr3_length: 14; d_call: NA; j_call: TRBJ2-7; clone_size: once
cdr3_nt: TGTGCCAGTAATCTGGGACAGAGTTATGGCTACACCTTC; cdr3_aa: CASNLGQSYGYTF; v_call: TRBV19; cdr3_length: 13; d_call: TRBD1; j_call: TRBJ1-2; clone_size: few
cdr3_nt: TGTGCCAGCAGCTTAATGGGGCCAGCTTTCTTT; cdr3_aa: CASSLMGPAFF; v_call: TRBV7-9; cdr3_length: 11; d_call: NA; j_call: TRBJ1-1; clone_size: NA
cdr3_nt: TGCGCCAGCGGCCCACTAGCGGGAGTAATAGTCGGGGAGCTGTTTTTT; cdr3_aa: CASGPLAGVIVGELFF; v_call: TRBV4-1; cdr3_length: 16; d_call: TRBD2; j_call: TRBJ2-2; clone_size: NA
cdr3_nt: TGTGCCAGCTCACCCAGGAGGGCGGGAGAGACCCAGTACTTC; cdr3_aa: CASSPRRAGETQYF; v_call: TRBV18; cdr3_length: 14; d_call: NA; j_call: TRBJ2-5; clone_size: NA
cdr3_nt: TGTGCCAGCAGTGAGAGTCGGGACACAGCTTTCTTT; cdr3_aa: CASSESRDTAFF; v_call: TRBV6-1; cdr3_length: 12; d_call: NA; j_call: TRBJ1-1; clone_size: NA
cdr3_nt: TGTGCCAGCAGTCCCTCCTTTTTCGCAGATACGCAGTATTTT; cdr3_aa: CASSPSFFADTQYF; v_call: TRBV27; cdr3_length: 14; d_call: NA; j_call: TRBJ2-3; clone_size: NA
cdr3_nt: TGTGCCAGCAGCTCCGGGACTAGCGGGAGTACTACGCAGTATTTT; cdr3_aa: CASSSGTSGSTTQYF; v_call: TRBV11-2; cdr3_length: 15; d_call: TRBD2; j_call: TRBJ2-3; clone_size: NA